Here is one TCR beta chain with its context. Its antigen is not known. The data belong to a study of T cell repertoires in cytomegalovirus infection. General study points: CMV-specific HLA-C-restricted TCR beta clonotypes dominated the ex vivo response.

A single record per CDR3 protein comes from TCRdb applying MiXCR to the reads. The sample lists 80,000 to 130,000 distinct CDR3 sequences; more than 20% were seen once. The J segment lost 6 bases and the V segment lost 3 bases, leaving 7 bases of the junction unmatched. There are 15 residues in the CDR3. Germline V gene data show CDR1 as SQVTM and CDR2 as ANQGSEA. The sample was CD8+ T cells from PBMCs. The receptor was derived from a human donor in good health (CMV status not recorded). Some clones in this sample may be carry-over from other donors' samples. V usage is TRBV29-1 and J usage is TRBJ2-2; TRBD1 matches 10 bases. CDR3 sequence (DNA): TGCAGCGTTGAGGACAGGGGGGCCCTTTCCGGGGAGCTGTTTTTT. Protein sequence: CSVEDRGALSGELFF.